The sequence of this TCR beta chain was determined in a study of T-cell reconstitution after alpha-beta-depleted transplantation in children. Notes on this clonotype: The antigen remains unidentified.

Study results and limitations: In patients about two months after transplant, alpha-beta T cells reportedly arose from several hundred expanded graft clones. Surviving thymic progenitors and recipient T cells were the source of high TCRbeta diversity at day 60 in some patients. By one year post-transplant, T-cell counts and diversity largely arose from T cells that were newly produced.

CDR3 length: 14 amino acids. V trimming: 4 bases; J trimming: 6 bases; junction bases outside the gene matches: 6. CDR1 and CDR2 from the germline V gene are KGHSH and LQKENI. Preparing the TCRbeta library involved the use of unique molecular identifiers. TCRdb passed the PCR reads through MiXCR, listing each CDR3 protein once. Of over 400,000 distinct CDR3 sequences in the sample, roughly two fifths are singletons; the top ten hold under 30%. The sequence was collected from a girl aged 2-10 years with aplastic anemia, due to receive a stem cell transplant. Sequencing was performed on PBMCs, taken before TCRalphabeta/CD19-depleted stem cell transplant. The V call is TRBV18, the J call TRBJ2-1; 7 bases agree with TRBD2. The CDR3 sequence is CASSRGGLFNEQFF. In DNA, the CDR3 is TGTGCCAGCTCACGGGGGGGACTTTTCAATGAGCAGTTCTTC.